This TCR beta chain was sequenced during a study of long-term antiretroviral therapy in people with HIV. CDR1 is MGHRA and CDR2 is YSYEKL in the germline V gene. With V trimmed by 4 bases and J by 8 bases, 6 bases remained unmatched. The CDR3 runs 14 residues. The run of the v3.0 immunoSEQ assay was at survey level. The assay was immunoSEQ multiplex PCR, and TCRdb's table has in-frame clones only and misses some. The sample gives some 36,000 clones, around 84% of which show up once; 4.5% to 5% is in the top ten. The specimen was unsorted PBMCs, collected roughly 2.9 years before starting antiretroviral therapy. This TCR came from a young woman with HIV. The V gene is TRBV4-1, the J gene TRBJ2-4; 9 nucleotides align to TRBD1. The CDR3: CASSRGQGGDIQYF. As DNA, the CDR3 is TGCGCCAGCAGCCGGGGACAGGGAGGAGACATTCAGTACTTC.